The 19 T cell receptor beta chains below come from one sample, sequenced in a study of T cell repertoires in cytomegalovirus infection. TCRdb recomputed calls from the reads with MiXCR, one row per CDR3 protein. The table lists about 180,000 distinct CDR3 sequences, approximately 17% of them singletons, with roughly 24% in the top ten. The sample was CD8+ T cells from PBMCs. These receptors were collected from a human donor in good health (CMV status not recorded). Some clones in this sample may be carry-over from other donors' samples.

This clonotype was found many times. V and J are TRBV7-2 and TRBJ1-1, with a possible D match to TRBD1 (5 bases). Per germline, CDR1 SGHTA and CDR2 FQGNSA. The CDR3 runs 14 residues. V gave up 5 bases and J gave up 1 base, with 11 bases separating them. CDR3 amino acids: CASSPRVSNTEAFF. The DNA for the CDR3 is TGTGCCAGCAGCCCCAGGGTTTCGAACACTGAAGCTTTCTTT. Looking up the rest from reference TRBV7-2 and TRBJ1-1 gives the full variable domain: GAGVSQSPSNKVTEKGKDVELRCDPISGHTALYWYRQSLGQGLEFLIYFQGNSAPDKSGLPSDRFSAERTGGSVSTLTIQRTQQEDSAVYLCASSPRVSNTEAFFGQGTRLTVV.

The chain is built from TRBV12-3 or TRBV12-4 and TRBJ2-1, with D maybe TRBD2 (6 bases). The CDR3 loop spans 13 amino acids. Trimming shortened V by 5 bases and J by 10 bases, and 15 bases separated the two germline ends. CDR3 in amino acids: CASSLIGEAEQFF. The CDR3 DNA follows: TGTGCCAGCAGTCTCATTGGGGAGGCGGAGCAGTTCTTC.

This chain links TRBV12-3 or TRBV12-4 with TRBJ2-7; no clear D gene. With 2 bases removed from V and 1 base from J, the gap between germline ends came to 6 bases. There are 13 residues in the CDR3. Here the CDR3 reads CASSLYISYEQYF. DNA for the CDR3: TGTGCCAGCAGTTTATACATTTCCTACGAGCAGTACTTC.

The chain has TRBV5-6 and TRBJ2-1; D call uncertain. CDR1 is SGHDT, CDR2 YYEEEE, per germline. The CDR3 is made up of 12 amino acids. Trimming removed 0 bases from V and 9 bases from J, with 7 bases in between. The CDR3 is CASSLGDGEQFF. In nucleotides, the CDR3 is TGTGCCAGCAGCTTGGGTGATGGTGAGCAGTTCTTC. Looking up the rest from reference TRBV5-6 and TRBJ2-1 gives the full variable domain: DAGVTQSPTHLIKTRGQQVTLRCSPKSGHDTVSWYQQALGQGPQFIFQYYEEEERQRGNFPDRFSGHQFPNYSSELNVNALLLGDSALYLCASSLGDGEQFFGPGTRLTVL.

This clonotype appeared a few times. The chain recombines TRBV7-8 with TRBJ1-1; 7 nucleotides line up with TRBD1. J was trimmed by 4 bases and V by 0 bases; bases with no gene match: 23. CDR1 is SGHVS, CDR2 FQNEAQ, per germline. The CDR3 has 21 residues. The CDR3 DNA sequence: TGTGCCAGCAGCTTAGCTCCAGGGGGGGCGGTGCCTACGTCGGCCGGCACTGAAGCTTTCTTT. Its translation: CASSLAPGGAVPTSAGTEAFF.

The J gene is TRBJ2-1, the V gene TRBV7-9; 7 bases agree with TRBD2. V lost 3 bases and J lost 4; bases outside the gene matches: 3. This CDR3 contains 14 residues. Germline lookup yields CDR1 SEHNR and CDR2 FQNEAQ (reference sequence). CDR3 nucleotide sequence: TGTGCCAGCAGCTTCGTGGGGGGGTACAATGAGCAGTTCTTC. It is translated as CASSFVGGYNEQFF. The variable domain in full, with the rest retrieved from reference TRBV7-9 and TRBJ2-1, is DTGVSQNPRHKITKRGQNVTFRCDPISEHNRLYWYRQTLGQGPEFLTYFQNEAQLEKSRLLSDRFSAERPKGSFSTLEIQRTEQGDSAMYLCASSFVGGYNEQFFGPGTRLTVL.

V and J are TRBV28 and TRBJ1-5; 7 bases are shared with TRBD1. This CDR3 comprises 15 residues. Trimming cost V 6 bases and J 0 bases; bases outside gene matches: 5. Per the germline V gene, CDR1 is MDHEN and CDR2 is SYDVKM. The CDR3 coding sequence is TGTGCCAGCAGGAAACAGGGGTATAGCAATCAGCCCCAGCATTTT. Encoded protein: CASRKQGYSNQPQHF.

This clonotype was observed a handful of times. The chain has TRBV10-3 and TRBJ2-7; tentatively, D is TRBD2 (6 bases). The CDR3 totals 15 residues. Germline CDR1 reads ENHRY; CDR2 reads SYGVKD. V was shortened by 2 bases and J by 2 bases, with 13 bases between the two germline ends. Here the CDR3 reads CAISETGVATYEQYF. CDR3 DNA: TGTGCCATCAGTGAGACGGGGGTGGCTACCTACGAGCAGTACTTC.

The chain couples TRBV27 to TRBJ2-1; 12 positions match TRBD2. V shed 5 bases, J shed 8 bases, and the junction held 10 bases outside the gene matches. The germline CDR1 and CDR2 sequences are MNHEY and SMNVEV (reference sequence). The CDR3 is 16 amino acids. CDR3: CASSVWSSGGAHEQFF. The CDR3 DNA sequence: TGTGCCAGCAGTGTTTGGTCTAGCGGGGGGGCCCATGAGCAGTTCTTC.

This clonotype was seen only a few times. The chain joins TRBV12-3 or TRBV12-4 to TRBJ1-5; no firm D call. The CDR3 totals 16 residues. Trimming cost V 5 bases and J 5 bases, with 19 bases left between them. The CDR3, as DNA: TGTGCCAGCAGTAGCCGGGAAGAAGGTGCCGATCAGCCCCAGCATTTT. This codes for CASSSREEGADQPQHF.

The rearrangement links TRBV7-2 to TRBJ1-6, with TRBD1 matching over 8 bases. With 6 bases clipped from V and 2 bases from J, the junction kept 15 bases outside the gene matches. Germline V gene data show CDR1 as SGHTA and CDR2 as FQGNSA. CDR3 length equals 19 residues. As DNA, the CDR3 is TGTGCCAGCAGACCATCCGATCAGGGGGCTTTCACCTATAATTCACCCCTCCACTTT. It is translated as CASRPSDQGAFTYNSPLHF.

The CDR3 nucleotides are TGTGCCAGCAGACCCGACGGGGCCCAAGAGACCCAGTACTTC. Amino acids: CASRPDGAQETQYF. The chain has TRBV7-9 and TRBJ2-5; D is possibly TRBD1 or TRBD2 (5 bases each). The CDR3 has 14 amino acids. Germline CDR1 SEHNR, CDR2 FQNEAQ (reference sequence). V dropped 6 bases and J dropped 1 base, with 12 bases sitting between them. The full variable domain, its missing parts supplied by reference TRBV7-9 and TRBJ2-5, is DTGVSQNPRHKITKRGQNVTFRCDPISEHNRLYWYRQTLGQGPEFLTYFQNEAQLEKSRLLSDRFSAERPKGSFSTLEIQRTEQGDSAMYLCASRPDGAQETQYFGPGTRLLVL.

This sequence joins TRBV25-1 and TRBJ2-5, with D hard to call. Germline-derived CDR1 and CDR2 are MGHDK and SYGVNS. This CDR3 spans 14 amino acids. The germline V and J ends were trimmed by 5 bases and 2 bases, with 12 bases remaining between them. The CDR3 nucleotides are TGTGCCAGCAGTCAACGGGCAAGACAAGAGACCCAGTACTTC. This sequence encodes CASSQRARQETQYF.

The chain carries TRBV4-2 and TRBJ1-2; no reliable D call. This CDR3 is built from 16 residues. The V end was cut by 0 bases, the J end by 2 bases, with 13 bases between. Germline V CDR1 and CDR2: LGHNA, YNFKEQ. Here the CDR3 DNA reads TGTGCCAGCAGCCAAGACCCCGCTATCAACAACTATGGCTACACCTTC. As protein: CASSQDPAINNYGYTF.

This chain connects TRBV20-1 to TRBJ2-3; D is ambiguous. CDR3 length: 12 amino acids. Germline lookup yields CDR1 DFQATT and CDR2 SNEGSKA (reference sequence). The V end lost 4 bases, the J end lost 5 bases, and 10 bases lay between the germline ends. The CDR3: CSATQGQDTQYF. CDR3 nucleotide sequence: TGCAGTGCTACTCAAGGTCAAGATACGCAGTATTTT.

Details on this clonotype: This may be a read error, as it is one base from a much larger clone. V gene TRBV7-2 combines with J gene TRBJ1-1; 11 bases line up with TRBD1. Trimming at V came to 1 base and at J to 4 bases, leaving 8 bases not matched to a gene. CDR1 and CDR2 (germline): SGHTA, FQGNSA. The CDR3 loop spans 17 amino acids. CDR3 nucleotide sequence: TGTGCCAGCAGCTTAGTGTGGACAGGGGGCGGGATCACTGAAGCTTTCTTT. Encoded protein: CASSLVWTGGGITEAFF.

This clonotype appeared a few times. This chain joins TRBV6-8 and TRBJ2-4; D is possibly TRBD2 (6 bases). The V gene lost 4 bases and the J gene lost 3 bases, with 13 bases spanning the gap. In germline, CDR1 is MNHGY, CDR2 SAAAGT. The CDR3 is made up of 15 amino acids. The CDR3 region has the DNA TGTGCCAGCAGTTCGGGACTGGGGGTCAAAAACATTCAGTACTTC. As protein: CASSSGLGVKNIQYF.

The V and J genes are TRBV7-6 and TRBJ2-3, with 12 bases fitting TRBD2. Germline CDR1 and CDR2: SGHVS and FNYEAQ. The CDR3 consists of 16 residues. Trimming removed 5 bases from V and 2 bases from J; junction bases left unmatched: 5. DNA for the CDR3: TGTGCCAGCAGCCCCGGACTAGCGGGGCCCACAGATACGCAGTATTTT. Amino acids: CASSPGLAGPTDTQYF.

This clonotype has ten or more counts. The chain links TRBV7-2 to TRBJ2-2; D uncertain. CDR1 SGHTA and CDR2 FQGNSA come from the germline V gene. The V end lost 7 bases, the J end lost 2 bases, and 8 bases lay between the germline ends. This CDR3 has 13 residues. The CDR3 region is CASIVRNTGELFF. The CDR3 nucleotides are TGTGCCAGCATCGTCCGTAACACCGGGGAGCTGTTTTTT.